This T cell receptor beta chain is from a study of cytomegalovirus exposure and HLA in healthy donors (dated by TCRdb to about 2017). Regarding the study in general: In an earlier analysis of fewer than 750 of the donors, approximately 260 Gb of sequence data and approximately 120 million unique TCR beta sequences from 150 million to 200 million T cells were reported. About 280 gigabases of sequencing data and around 80 million unique TCR sequences made up an early release that covered approximately 650 HLA-typed donors. Of the roughly 400 genotyped donors, 65% to 90% fell in the genetic ancestry cluster associated with self-reported Caucasian donors. The study was designed to test whether signatures of past pathogen exposure could be identified by cataloging public T cell receptors. The study used immunosequencing to profile the T cell repertoires of approximately 630 subjects and linked those repertoires to cytomegalovirus serostatus. A separate validation cohort of 100 to 150 different subjects was used in addition to the roughly 640-subject first cohort. High-throughput TCR immunosequencing, statistical association of individual TCRs with disease status, and machine learning were combined to predict cytomegalovirus infection status. In a later analysis, previously published TCR beta repertoires from 550 to 700 donors were re-analyzed and high-resolution HLA genotyping was added so that TCR occurrence patterns could be studied. Rather than using new phenotypic data, the later analysis identified candidate immune exposures from TCR beta sequences and from how often those sequences occurred across donors. An earlier analysis of approximately 630 of the donors applied high-throughput TCR beta sequencing to assess whether each TCR beta V gene segment acted as functional or pseudogenic. Donor age, sex, ethnicity and CMV serostatus were compiled alongside the repertoire data. A later genetic analysis took genome-wide SNP genotypes for about three fifths of the roughly 670 donors and used that subset as a discovery cohort. Every discovery cohort repertoire had been produced on one sequencing platform. Both class I and class II loci were covered by HLA typing, at four-digit resolution. The number of donors typed differed by locus, with roughly 629-640 for A, B, C, DRB1 and DQB1, roughly 550 for DQA1, some 570 for DPA1, and around 430 for DPB1. Because of strong linkage in the cohort, four to six DR-DQ haplotypes were treated as single units for association and clustering. Among 300 to 500 genotyped donors of the cohort, an average of around 220,000 unique TCR beta nucleotide sequences was sequenced per donor, of which 15% to 20% were non-productive. Broad study findings and their caveats: When HLA alleles, especially DR and DQ, strongly co-occurred, attributing TCR associations to individual alleles was difficult. In an earlier analysis of 450 to 750 of the donors, most TCR beta V segments appeared in productive rearrangements about 87% or about 30% of the time, broadly matching IMGT annotations. In a later analysis, 15,000 to 20,000 TCR beta sequences were associated with specific HLA alleles at a false discovery rate of 0.05. The only immune exposure information available for the cohort was CMV serostatus. Across donors, most TCR sequences were observed very rarely, whereas some public TCRs were present in many individuals. Because HLA typing was missing for some donors at each locus, association tests included only the typed subset. Several of the top co-occurrence clusters appeared to be linked to parvovirus B19, influenza, CMV and Epstein-Barr virus, according to a later analysis. Most CMV-associated TCR beta chains appeared to be HLA-restricted in a later analysis, and the HLA associations seemed to be driven largely by CMV exposure. A cluster of highly shared sequence variants was judged likely to represent a technical artifact of the sequencing pipeline. V-gene and J-gene trimming of TCR beta chains was associated with a missense DCLRE1C variant in a later genetic analysis, and the association was replicated in an independent cohort. Roughly uniform sequencing depth across donors was assumed in presence/absence analyses, although this assumption may not hold. In both the original and validation cohorts, the classifier was reported to diagnose cytomegalovirus status with high specificity and sensitivity. Three of the identified cytomegalovirus-associated TCR beta chains were confirmed in vitro to be specific for cytomegalovirus antigens. In a later analysis, TCR association rates were found to vary across HLA loci, with the most associated TCRs seen for DRB1 alleles and the fewest for HLA-C alleles. A further reported finding was that TCR beta sequences accurately predicted the HLA-A and HLA-B alleles for most subjects in the first cohort. Some IMGT-functional V segments, including TRBV6-2 and TRBV6-3, could not be told apart with the 87-base-pair reads, so those segments were excluded. The authors suggested that the approach could potentially be extended to other disease states and immunological phenotypes. In a later genetic analysis, fewer N-insertions in productive TCRs were reported among donors in an Asian-associated ancestry cluster than the approximately 670-donor mean. The study gave a list of more than 150 TCR beta chains associated with cytomegalovirus. Linkage disequilibrium might explain the correlated functional status among segregating V segments, but an unknown experimental factor could not be excluded. The earlier analysis of 450 to 700 of the donors excluded roughly 16 rarely observed V segments, including chromosome 9 orphons, because counts were too low. This cohort had only TCR beta chains sequenced, and the lack of alpha or paired-chain data limited which features could be detected. Compared with equally common non-associated chains, HLA-associated TCR beta chains in a later analysis were more clonally expanded and had lower generation probabilities.

Worth noting for this clone: The target of this receptor is not known. Nothing much larger sits one base from this clone, and base qualities are not available.

The cohort comprised hundreds of healthy bone marrow donors. At the time of sampling, all cohort members were nominally healthy, though unrecorded immune exposures were likely present. The donor tested CMV seronegative, placing the donor among the roughly 340 seronegative members of the cohort. A peripheral blood sample was collected from each donor, and TCR beta sequencing was performed on peripheral blood mononuclear cells. The Qiagen DNeasy Blood Extraction Kit was used to extract genomic DNA from the blood cell samples. Deletion took 3 bases off V and 12 bases off J, with a span of 23 bases between the germline ends. Based on the germline V gene, the CDR1 and CDR2 sequences are KGHSH and LQKENI. The CDR3 runs 16 amino acids, cysteine and phenylalanine included. Only CDR3 DNA remains: 48 bases, in frame from the first base. The receptor library was made with the immunoSEQ multiplex PCR assay. For the multiplex PCR, a mixture combining 60 forward primers for TCR Vbeta segments and 13 reverse primers for TCR Jbeta segments was used. The CDR3 region of rearranged TCR beta genes was amplified from genomic DNA with a multiplex PCR assay. The Illumina HiSeq System was used to sequence the amplified TCR beta libraries as 87-base-pair reads. Per the authors' processing: In a later analysis, roughly 80 million unique TCR beta chains were counted across the 500 to 700 repertoires, and about 9.9 million of these chains were shared by at least two donors. Raw reads were error-corrected and collapsed into unique sequences with a nearest-neighbor algorithm that merged closely related sequences to remove PCR and sequencing errors. Alignment of CDR3 sequences to IMGT reference sequences was used to assign V, D and J gene segments. For a sequence to be retained, at least a six-nucleotide match to both a V gene segment and a J gene segment was required. Rearrangements were classified as productive when the CDR3 lacked stop codons and remained in frame with V and J, and all other rearrangements were classified as non-productive. Following IMGT convention, CDR3 was defined as the stretch from the second conserved V-encoded cysteine to the conserved J-encoded phenylalanine. The earlier analysis of fewer than 750 of the donors excluded sequences that lacked an unambiguous match to a single V gene segment. In an earlier analysis of approximately 590 of the donors, V segments were called functional above 56.7% productive rearrangements and were called segregating when the between-donor standard deviation exceeded 5%. To diagnose cytomegalovirus status from the catalog of TCR beta chain sequences, a statistical classification framework was built. In a later analysis, V and J genes were assigned by comparing TCR nucleotide sequences against IMGT/GENE-DB human TR gene sequences. Using the TCRdist pipeline, a later analysis assigned CDR3 sequences along with most-parsimonious VDJ recombination scenarios. In a later analysis, each TCR beta chain was defined by its CDR3 amino acid sequence together with its V-gene family, and reads lacking a unique V-gene family were excluded. As a way to deal with suspected cross-contamination and a sequencing artifact, a later analysis dropped under 600 nucleotide sequences that were highly shared and had low generation probability. A later analysis calculated a clonal expansion index for each public chain from normalized within-repertoire ranks of inferred template counts. Generation probabilities in a later analysis came from a VDJ recombination model fitted to out-of-frame rearrangements, and those results were checked against IGoR. In a later analysis, hypergeometric tests were used to score TCR-TCR, TCR-HLA and TCR-CMV co-occurrence, with a repertoire-size bias correction applied to TCR pairs. A later analysis estimated false discovery rates by permuting HLA or CMV assignments 20 times. In a later analysis, co-occurring TCRs were grouped using DBSCAN, and TCRdist sequence similarity was added for clustering within HLA-allele-positive subsets. For co-occurrence clustering, repertoires with fewer than 30,000 or more than 120,000 public chains were excluded, along with four to six repertoires with anomalous nucleotide sharing. TCRdb retrieved this table from immuneACCESS and kept in-frame rearrangements only. Not all clones are present; in checked studies, unresolved V genes account for under half, and no reason is known for the remainder. V and J calls and clone size come straight from that table; D and trimming were deduced from the DNA. The sample profile shows 250,000 to 350,000 clones; over 70% of them were found once. Over 0.3% of the sample rests with the top ten.

The receptor comes from a girl between 2 and 10 years old in good health and CMV-seronegative. Sequencing used PBMCs. The chain is assembled from TRBV18 and TRBJ1-4; tentative D gene TRBD1, with 5 bases matching. For the CDR3, the sequence is CASSPRSGSREGELFF. The DNA is as follows: TGTGCCAGCTCACCCCGATCCGGGTCCAGAGAAGGGGAACTGTTTTTT. When the CDR3 is completed using the reference TRBV18 and TRBJ1-4 genes on either side, the full variable domain is NAGVMQNPRHLVRRRGQEARLRCSPMKGHSHVYWYRQLPEEGLKFMVYLQKENIIDESGMPKERFSAEFPKEGPSILRIQQVVRGDSAAYFCASSPRSGSREGELFFGSGTQLSVL.